This T cell receptor (beta chain) was obtained from a study of spatial heterogeneity in lung cancer. Across the whole study: Raw reads showed each unique TCR and UMI combination turning up more than ten times on average. General study findings and limits: Nonsynonymous mutation counts, ubiquitous and regional, were tracked by the respective counts of ubiquitous and regional expanded TCRs. The number of expanded tumor alpha and beta chains correlated with mutation number.

TCRdb re-analysed the 5' RACE reads in MiXCR, keeping a single row per CDR3 protein. The sample consists of about 18,000 distinct CDR3 sequences, roughly 9% of them appearing once. Time point noted: sample taken at primary tumor resection. Donation came from approximately 69 patients with untreated early-stage non-small cell lung cancer. The sequenced material consisted of unsorted whole RNA from tumor, nontumor lung or frozen PBMC. This clonotype was recorded many times. Antigen: not known. The library was built for alpha chains, so this beta chain is an off-target read and its size means little. This CDR3 is 14 amino acids long. Germline CDR1 reads SQVTM; CDR2 reads ANQGSEA. Trimming removed 4 bases from V and 2 bases from J, with 13 bases in between.

This material consisted of lung tumor tissue, taken at surgery. J is TRBJ2-3 and V is TRBV29-1; no definite D call. The clonotype comes from a female donor with early-stage non-small cell lung cancer. The CDR3 region has the DNA TGCAGCGTTGGGGCATCCTCAAACACAGATACGCAGTATTTT. It encodes CSVGASSNTDTQYF.